This TCR beta chain came from a study of control samples from healthy donors and cancer patients. TCRdb keeps only in-frame clones here, not all; method: immunoSEQ multiplex PCR. The sample has just under 60,000 clones; more than 90% are singletons. The CDR3 is 15 amino acids. Deletions cut 0 bases from V and 5 bases from J, with 16 bases between. Germline V gene data show CDR1 as GTSNPN and CDR2 as SVGIG (reference sequence). The sequence came from a man aged 35 to 55 with colorectal cancer. This rearrangement joins TRBV30 to TRBJ1-1; D is possibly TRBD1 (6 bases). The material sequenced was PBMCs. The CDR3 loop reads CAWSVGAGGITEAFF. The CDR3 coding sequence is TGTGCCTGGAGTGTGGGGGCGGGAGGGATAACTGAAGCTTTCTTT.